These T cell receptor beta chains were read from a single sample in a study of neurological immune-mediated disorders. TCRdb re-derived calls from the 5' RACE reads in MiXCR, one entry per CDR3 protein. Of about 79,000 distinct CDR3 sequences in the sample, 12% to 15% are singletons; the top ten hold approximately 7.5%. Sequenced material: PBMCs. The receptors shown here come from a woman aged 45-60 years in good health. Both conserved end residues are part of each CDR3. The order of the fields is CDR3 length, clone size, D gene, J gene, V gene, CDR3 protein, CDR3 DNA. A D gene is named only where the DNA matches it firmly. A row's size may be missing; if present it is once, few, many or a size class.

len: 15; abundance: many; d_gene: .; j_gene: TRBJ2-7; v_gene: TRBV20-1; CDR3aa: CSATDRQRVSYEQYF; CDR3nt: TGCAGTGCAACCGACCGACAGCGCGTCTCCTACGAGCAGTACTTC
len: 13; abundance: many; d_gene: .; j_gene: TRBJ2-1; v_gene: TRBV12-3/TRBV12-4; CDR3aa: CASQGFSYNEQFF; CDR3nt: TGTGCCTCCCAGGGGTTCTCCTACAATGAGCAGTTCTTC
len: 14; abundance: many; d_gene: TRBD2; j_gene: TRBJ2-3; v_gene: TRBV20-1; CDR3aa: CSAQPGLVRDTQYF; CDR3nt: TGCAGTGCCCAGCCGGGACTAGTCAGGGATACGCAGTATTTT
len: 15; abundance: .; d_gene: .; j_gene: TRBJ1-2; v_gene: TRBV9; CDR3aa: CASSVDNGPYYGYTF; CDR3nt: TGTGCCAGCAGCGTAGATAACGGACCCTACTATGGCTACACCTTC
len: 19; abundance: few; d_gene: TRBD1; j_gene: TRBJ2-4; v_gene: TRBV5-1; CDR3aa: CASSLSVGTGGLAKNIQYF; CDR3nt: TGCGCCAGCAGCTTGTCCGTAGGGACAGGGGGACTAGCCAAAAACATTCAGTACTTC
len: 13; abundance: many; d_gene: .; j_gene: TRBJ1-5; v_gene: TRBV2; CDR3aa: CASSEGLNQPQHF; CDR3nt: TGTGCCAGCAGTGAAGGGCTAAATCAGCCCCAGCATTTT
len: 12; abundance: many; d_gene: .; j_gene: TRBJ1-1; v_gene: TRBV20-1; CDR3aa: CSAGDMDTEAFF; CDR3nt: TGCAGTGCTGGGGACATGGACACTGAAGCTTTCTTT
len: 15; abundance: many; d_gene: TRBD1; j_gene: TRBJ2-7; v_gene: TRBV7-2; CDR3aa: CASSSAGQGSYEQYF; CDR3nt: TGTGCCAGCAGCTCCGCTGGACAGGGTTCCTACGAGCAGTACTTC
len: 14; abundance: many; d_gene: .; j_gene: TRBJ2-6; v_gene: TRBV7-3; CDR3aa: CASSFFSGANVLTF; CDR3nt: TGTGCCAGCAGCTTCTTCTCTGGGGCCAACGTCCTGACTTTC
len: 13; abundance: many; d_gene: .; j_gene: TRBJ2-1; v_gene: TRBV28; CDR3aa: CASNEGRFNEQFF; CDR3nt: TGTGCCAGCAATGAAGGTCGGTTCAATGAGCAGTTCTTC
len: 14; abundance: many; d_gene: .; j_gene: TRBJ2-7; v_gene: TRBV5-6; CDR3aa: CASSKGRSSYEQYF; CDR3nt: TGTGCCAGCAGCAAGGGACGGAGCTCCTACGAGCAGTACTTC
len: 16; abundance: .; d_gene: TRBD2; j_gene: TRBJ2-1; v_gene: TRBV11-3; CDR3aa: CASSPSAGDSYNEQFF; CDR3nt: TGTGCCAGCAGCCCGTCTGCGGGAGATTCCTACAATGAGCAGTTCTTC
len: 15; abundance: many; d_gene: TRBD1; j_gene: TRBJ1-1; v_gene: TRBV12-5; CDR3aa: CASGLRFGQGREAFF; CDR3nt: TGTGCTAGTGGTTTGAGATTTGGACAGGGCCGTGAAGCTTTCTTT
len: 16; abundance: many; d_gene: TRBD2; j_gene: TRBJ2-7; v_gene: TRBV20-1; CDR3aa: CSARARASGVSYEQYF; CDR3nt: TGCAGTGCTAGAGCCCGGGCTAGCGGGGTATCCTACGAGCAGTACTTC
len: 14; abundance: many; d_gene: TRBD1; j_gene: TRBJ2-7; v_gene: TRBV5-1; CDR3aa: CASSRTGATYEQYF; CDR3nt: TGCGCCAGCAGCCGGACAGGAGCGACCTACGAGCAGTACTTC
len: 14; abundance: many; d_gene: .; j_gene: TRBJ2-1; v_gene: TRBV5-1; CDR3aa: CASSLIQLSDEQFF; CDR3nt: TGCGCCAGCAGCTTAATACAGCTAAGTGATGAGCAGTTCTTC
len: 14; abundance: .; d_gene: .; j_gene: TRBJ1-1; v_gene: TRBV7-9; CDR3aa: CASSFGGVRTEAFF; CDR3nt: TGTGCCAGCAGCTTCGGGGGCGTTCGGACTGAAGCTTTCTTT
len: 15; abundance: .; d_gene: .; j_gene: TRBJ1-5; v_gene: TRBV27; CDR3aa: CASSSVGMDNQPQHF; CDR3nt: TGTGCCAGCAGTTCGGTGGGAATGGACAATCAGCCCCAGCATTTT